This is a list of T cell receptor beta chains from one sample in a study of T-cell reconstitution after alpha-beta-depleted transplantation in children. TCRdb used MiXCR to reprocess the PCR reads, holding one entry per CDR3 protein. The data show approximately 980,000 distinct CDR3 sequences, under 30% seen once. This specimen consisted of PBMCs, mostly from graft donor cells, obtained 360 days after TCRalphabeta/CD19-depleted stem cell transplant. These receptors all stem from a boy in the first two years of life who had a stem cell transplant for SCID, so the T cells may come from the graft donor. Each CDR3 is given with its conserved first and last residue. D genes are given only for firm matches. The size entry is marked missing in some rows and otherwise reads once, few, many or a size class.

d_gene: .
j_gene: TRBJ1-1
v_gene: TRBV6-5
abundance: .
CDR3nt: TGTGCCAGCCAAATAAACACTGAAGCTTTCTTT
CDR3aa: CASQINTEAFF

d_gene: .
j_gene: TRBJ2-2
v_gene: TRBV7-3
abundance: few
CDR3nt: TGTGCCAGCAGCCAAGCCGGGACGGGCAACACCGGGGAGCTGTTTTTT
CDR3aa: CASSQAGTGNTGELFF

d_gene: .
j_gene: TRBJ1-5
v_gene: TRBV6-6
abundance: few
CDR3nt: TGTGCCAGCAGTCACGGAGGGGGGCAGCCCCAGCATTTT
CDR3aa: CASSHGGGQPQHF

d_gene: TRBD1
j_gene: TRBJ2-7
v_gene: TRBV5-1
abundance: .
CDR3nt: TGCGCCAGCAGCTACCGTACAGGGGGAAATTACGAGCAGTACTTC
CDR3aa: CASSYRTGGNYEQYF

d_gene: .
j_gene: TRBJ1-1
v_gene: TRBV29-1
abundance: few
CDR3nt: TGCAGCGTTCCCAGCAGGCGGGGGGCCCTGAACACTGAAGCTTTCTTT
CDR3aa: CSVPSRRGALNTEAFF

d_gene: .
j_gene: TRBJ1-5
v_gene: TRBV5-1
abundance: few
CDR3nt: TGCGCCAGCAGCTTGCTTGGGGGCGCCCCCAATCAGCCCCAGCATTTT
CDR3aa: CASSLLGGAPNQPQHF

d_gene: TRBD2
j_gene: TRBJ2-3
v_gene: TRBV29-1
abundance: .
CDR3nt: TGCAGCTGCTCATTGTTCGGACTAGCGGGGGACTGGACAGATACGCAGTATTTT
CDR3aa: CSCSLFGLAGDWTDTQYF

d_gene: TRBD1
j_gene: TRBJ1-1
v_gene: TRBV18
abundance: .
CDR3nt: TGTGCCAGCTCACCTTTGCCAGGGGGCGGGAACACTGAAGCTTTCTTT
CDR3aa: CASSPLPGGGNTEAFF

d_gene: .
j_gene: TRBJ2-5
v_gene: TRBV30
abundance: once
CDR3nt: TGTGCCTGGTGTCTAGTCCCCGAGACCCAGTACTTC
CDR3aa: CAWCLVPETQYF

d_gene: TRBD1
j_gene: TRBJ1-5
v_gene: TRBV10-3
abundance: .
CDR3nt: TGTGCCATCAGTGAGTCGGGGACAGGGGGCCAGCCCCAGCATTTT
CDR3aa: CAISESGTGGQPQHF

d_gene: TRBD2
j_gene: TRBJ2-1
v_gene: TRBV20-1
abundance: .
CDR3nt: TGCAGTGCTCTTCTCCCGCTAGCGGGGTGGAATGAGCAGTTCTTC
CDR3aa: CSALLPLAGWNEQFF

d_gene: TRBD2
j_gene: TRBJ2-1
v_gene: TRBV4-1
abundance: .
CDR3nt: TGCGCCAGCAGGATAGCGGGGGGGCCTACCACGGAGCAGTTCTTC
CDR3aa: CASRIAGGPTTEQFF

d_gene: .
j_gene: TRBJ1-3
v_gene: TRBV6-2/TRBV6-3
abundance: .
CDR3nt: TGTGCCAGCAGTTACTCCAGTACCCGGCCCACGTCGGGGCCCACGAGGAACACCATATATTTT
CDR3aa: CASSYSSTRPTSGPTRNTIYF

d_gene: .
j_gene: TRBJ2-6
v_gene: TRBV28
abundance: .
CDR3nt: TGTGCCAGCAGTTTACTGGGGTACTCTGGGGCCAACGTCCTGACTTTC
CDR3aa: CASSLLGYSGANVLTF

d_gene: .
j_gene: TRBJ1-1
v_gene: TRBV18
abundance: .
CDR3nt: TGTGCCAGCTCACCTAAGGTGAACACTGAAGCTTTCTTT
CDR3aa: CASSPKVNTEAFF

d_gene: .
j_gene: TRBJ2-3
v_gene: TRBV27
abundance: .
CDR3nt: TGTGCCAGCAGTTTACAGGGGCGGGGGCTCACAGATACGCAGTATTTT
CDR3aa: CASSLQGRGLTDTQYF

d_gene: TRBD1
j_gene: TRBJ1-5
v_gene: TRBV19
abundance: .
CDR3nt: TGTGCCAGTAGTACTTACAGGGGCAGCAATCAGCCCCAGCATTTT
CDR3aa: CASSTYRGSNQPQHF

d_gene: .
j_gene: TRBJ2-1
v_gene: TRBV5-1
abundance: .
CDR3nt: TGCGCCAGCAGCTTGGTGGTGGGGGGCCCCAACAATGAGCAGTTCTTC
CDR3aa: CASSLVVGGPNNEQFF

d_gene: .
j_gene: TRBJ2-3
v_gene: TRBV6-5
abundance: few
CDR3nt: TGTGCCAGCAGTTACTCGAATGTGGCAGATACGCAGTATTTT
CDR3aa: CASSYSNVADTQYF

d_gene: .
j_gene: TRBJ2-1
v_gene: TRBV6-1
abundance: .
CDR3nt: TGTGCCAGCAGCCCGCAGGGAAGGGGGAACAATGAGCAGTTCTTC
CDR3aa: CASSPQGRGNNEQFF

d_gene: TRBD1
j_gene: TRBJ1-2
v_gene: TRBV28
abundance: .
CDR3nt: TGTGCCAGCAGTTTAGGAGGGGGCGATGGCTACACCTTC
CDR3aa: CASSLGGGDGYTF

d_gene: .
j_gene: TRBJ2-3
v_gene: TRBV7-3
abundance: few
CDR3nt: TGTGCCAGCAGCTTATTGGGGCCACCGGCAGATACGCAGTATTTT
CDR3aa: CASSLLGPPADTQYF

d_gene: .
j_gene: TRBJ1-5
v_gene: TRBV12-3/TRBV12-4
abundance: few
CDR3nt: TGTGCCAGCAGTACCCTAACAGGGAGCTATAGCAATCAGCCCCAGCATTTT
CDR3aa: CASSTLTGSYSNQPQHF

d_gene: .
j_gene: TRBJ1-5
v_gene: TRBV12-3/TRBV12-4
abundance: few
CDR3nt: TGTGCCAGCAGTCCGACACTGCTAGGCAATCAGCCCCAGCATTTT
CDR3aa: CASSPTLLGNQPQHF

d_gene: .
j_gene: TRBJ2-3
v_gene: TRBV7-9
abundance: .
CDR3nt: TGTGCCAGTGCAGGGGGGTTGACAGATACGCAGTATTTT
CDR3aa: CASAGGLTDTQYF

d_gene: .
j_gene: TRBJ2-5
v_gene: TRBV7-8
abundance: .
CDR3nt: TGTGCCAGCAGCCCGAGGGGCAGTCGGTACCAAGAGACCCAGTACTTC
CDR3aa: CASSPRGSRYQETQYF

d_gene: .
j_gene: TRBJ1-3
v_gene: TRBV12-3/TRBV12-4
abundance: .
CDR3nt: TGTGCCAGCAGTTTAAGGGCTGGTGGAAACACCATATATTTT
CDR3aa: CASSLRAGGNTIYF

d_gene: .
j_gene: TRBJ2-1
v_gene: TRBV20-1
abundance: .
CDR3nt: TGCAGTGCTAGAGAGCAACGGGATCCCCACTTC
CDR3aa: CSAREQRDPHF

d_gene: .
j_gene: TRBJ2-3
v_gene: TRBV27
abundance: few
CDR3nt: TGTGCCAGCAGTTCGAACAGGGTTAGCACAGATACGCAGTATTTT
CDR3aa: CASSSNRVSTDTQYF

d_gene: TRBD2
j_gene: TRBJ2-1
v_gene: TRBV20-1
abundance: many
CDR3nt: TGCAGTGCTAGAAACCATCTCGCGGGGGGACACCTAAAAAACAATGAGCAGTTCTTC
CDR3aa: CSARNHLAGGHLKNNEQFF

d_gene: .
j_gene: TRBJ2-7
v_gene: TRBV7-6
abundance: .
CDR3nt: TGTGCCATCCTCCGGTACGAGCAGTACTTC
CDR3aa: CAILRYEQYF

d_gene: TRBD1
j_gene: TRBJ2-7
v_gene: TRBV20-1
abundance: .
CDR3nt: TGCAGCGCAAAGGGGGCCCACGAGCAGTACTTC
CDR3aa: CSAKGAHEQYF

d_gene: TRBD1
j_gene: TRBJ2-7
v_gene: TRBV30
abundance: many
CDR3nt: TGTGCCTGGAGTGGGGACAGGGGGCACATTTACGAGCAGTACTTC
CDR3aa: CAWSGDRGHIYEQYF

d_gene: .
j_gene: TRBJ2-1
v_gene: TRBV6-5
abundance: .
CDR3nt: TGTGCCAGCAGTTACCCGAGCGGAGTCTACAATGAGCAGTTCTTC
CDR3aa: CASSYPSGVYNEQFF

d_gene: TRBD1
j_gene: TRBJ1-4
v_gene: TRBV15
abundance: .
CDR3nt: TGTGCCACCAGCCCACGGACAGGGCGAGATGAAAAACTGTTTTTT
CDR3aa: CATSPRTGRDEKLFF

d_gene: TRBD1
j_gene: TRBJ2-7
v_gene: TRBV6-5
abundance: .
CDR3nt: TGTGCCAGCAGTTACATACCCGACAGGGGCTACGAGCAGTACTTC
CDR3aa: CASSYIPDRGYEQYF

d_gene: .
j_gene: TRBJ1-1
v_gene: TRBV12-5
abundance: few
CDR3nt: TGTGCTAGTGGTACCCGTCAAACATCGAGCACTGAAGCTTTCTTT
CDR3aa: CASGTRQTSSTEAFF

d_gene: TRBD1
j_gene: TRBJ1-5
v_gene: TRBV5-1
abundance: .
CDR3nt: TGCGCCAGCAGCTTCCCCAGGGGGAATAGCAATCAGCCCCAGCATTTT
CDR3aa: CASSFPRGNSNQPQHF

d_gene: .
j_gene: TRBJ2-5
v_gene: TRBV20-1
abundance: few
CDR3nt: TGCAGTGCTAGCCCCCCGGCACCAAGGTGGCAAGAGACCCAGTACTTC
CDR3aa: CSASPPAPRWQETQYF

d_gene: .
j_gene: TRBJ2-7
v_gene: TRBV5-1
abundance: .
CDR3nt: TGCGCCAGCAGTTCCGACAGCCTCTACGAGCAGTACTTC
CDR3aa: CASSSDSLYEQYF

d_gene: TRBD2
j_gene: TRBJ2-1
v_gene: TRBV4-2
abundance: few
CDR3nt: TGTGCCAGCAGCCTATTTCTAGCGGGGGGGGACAATGAGCAGTTCTTC
CDR3aa: CASSLFLAGGDNEQFF

d_gene: .
j_gene: TRBJ2-5
v_gene: TRBV2
abundance: few
CDR3nt: TGTGCCAGCAGTGAAAAAGGGACCCAGTACTTC
CDR3aa: CASSEKGTQYF

d_gene: TRBD1
j_gene: TRBJ2-3
v_gene: TRBV27
abundance: .
CDR3nt: TGTGCCAGCAGTCCCCCGGGCCCGACAGGGTTCAGAACAGATACGCAGTATTTT
CDR3aa: CASSPPGPTGFRTDTQYF

d_gene: .
j_gene: TRBJ2-7
v_gene: TRBV28
abundance: .
CDR3nt: TGTGCCAGCAGTTTAGGAATGGCAGGGCCATACGAGCAGTACTTC
CDR3aa: CASSLGMAGPYEQYF

d_gene: .
j_gene: TRBJ1-5
v_gene: TRBV28
abundance: .
CDR3nt: TGTGCCAGCAGAGGCCGAAATAGCAATCAGCCCCAGCATTTT
CDR3aa: CASRGRNSNQPQHF

d_gene: .
j_gene: TRBJ2-5
v_gene: TRBV7-2
abundance: few
CDR3nt: TGTGCCAGCAGCTTCGAAGGCGGGGAGACCCAGTACTTC
CDR3aa: CASSFEGGETQYF

d_gene: .
j_gene: TRBJ1-5
v_gene: TRBV6-2/TRBV6-3
abundance: few
CDR3nt: TGCCTAAGGGGCCTCAAGACCCATCAGCCCCAGCATTTT
CDR3aa: CLRGLKTHQPQHF

d_gene: .
j_gene: TRBJ2-6
v_gene: TRBV12-3/TRBV12-4
abundance: .
CDR3nt: TGTGCCAGCAGTTCAGCCCCGCCCTTTATCTCTGGGGCCAACGTCCTGACTTTC
CDR3aa: CASSSAPPFISGANVLTF

d_gene: .
j_gene: TRBJ2-1
v_gene: TRBV9
abundance: .
CDR3nt: TGTGCCAGCAGCGTTGGGGGTTCGAACCATGAGCAGTTCTTC
CDR3aa: CASSVGGSNHEQFF

d_gene: .
j_gene: TRBJ1-1
v_gene: TRBV18
abundance: few
CDR3nt: TGTGCCAGCTCCGGGCGGCCTGCCACTGAAGCTTTCTTT
CDR3aa: CASSGRPATEAFF

d_gene: .
j_gene: TRBJ2-7
v_gene: TRBV5-1
abundance: many
CDR3nt: TGCGCCAGCAGCTTGGAGCCCCACTACGAGCAGTACTTC
CDR3aa: CASSLEPHYEQYF

d_gene: .
j_gene: TRBJ1-1
v_gene: TRBV12-3/TRBV12-4
abundance: few
CDR3nt: TGTGCCAGCAGTGTGGGGGTAGGAGCTTTCTTT
CDR3aa: CASSVGVGAFF

d_gene: .
j_gene: TRBJ1-1
v_gene: TRBV6-5
abundance: few
CDR3nt: TGTGCCAGCAGTTCACGACCTCAGGGGACTGAAGCTTTCTTT
CDR3aa: CASSSRPQGTEAFF

d_gene: TRBD2
j_gene: TRBJ2-7
v_gene: TRBV20-1
abundance: .
CDR3nt: TGCAGTGCTCCCGGACTAGCGGGGGGATCCTACGAGCAGTACTTC
CDR3aa: CSAPGLAGGSYEQYF